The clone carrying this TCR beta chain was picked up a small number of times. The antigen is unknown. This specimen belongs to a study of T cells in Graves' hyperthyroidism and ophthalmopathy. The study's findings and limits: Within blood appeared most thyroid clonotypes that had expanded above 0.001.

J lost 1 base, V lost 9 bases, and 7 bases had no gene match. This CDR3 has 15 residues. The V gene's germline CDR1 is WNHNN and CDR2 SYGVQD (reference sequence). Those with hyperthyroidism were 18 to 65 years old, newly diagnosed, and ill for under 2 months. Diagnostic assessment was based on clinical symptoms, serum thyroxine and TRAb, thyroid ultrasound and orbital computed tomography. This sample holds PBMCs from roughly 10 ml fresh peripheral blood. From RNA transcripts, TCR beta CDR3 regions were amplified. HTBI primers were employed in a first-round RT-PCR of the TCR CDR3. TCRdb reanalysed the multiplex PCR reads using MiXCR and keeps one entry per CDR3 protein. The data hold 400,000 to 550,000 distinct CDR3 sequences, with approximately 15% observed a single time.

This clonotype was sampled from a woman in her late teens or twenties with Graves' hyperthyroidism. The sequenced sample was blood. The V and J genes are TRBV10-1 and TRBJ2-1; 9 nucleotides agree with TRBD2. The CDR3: CARNRGRVSYNEQFF. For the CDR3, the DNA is TGCGCCAGGAATCGCGGGAGGGTATCCTACAATGAGCAGTTCTTC.